Following are 9 T cell receptor beta chains from one sample sequenced in a study of molecular identifiers for immune sequencing clone quantification. A single record per CDR3 protein comes from TCRdb applying MiXCR to the PCR reads. Of about 40,000 distinct CDR3 sequences in the sample, around 18% are singletons; the top ten hold around 7%. Sequencing input: naive CD8+ T cells from blood, with Jurkat cell RNA spiked in. Indicated subset: FACS-sorted CD8+CD4-CCR7+CD45RA+ naive T cells. These receptors all come from a human donor in good health. Some libraries in this study had Jurkat cell RNA spiked in.

At least ten counts were recorded for this clonotype. V gene TRBV9 combines with J gene TRBJ2-1; TRBD2 agrees at 9 bases. Trimming cost V 0 bases and J 6 bases; bases outside gene matches: 7. CDR3 length equals 16 residues. Germline V CDR1 and CDR2: SGDLS, YYNGEE. Written as DNA, the CDR3 is TGTGCCAGCAGCGTAGTGGTTAGCGGGAGTGGCAATGAGCAGTTCTTC. Its translation is CASSVVVSGSGNEQFF.

This clonotype was counted between two and nine times. V is TRBV13 and J is TRBJ1-1, with D hard to call. Germline V gene lookup returns CDR1 PRHDT and CDR2 FYEKMQ (reference sequence). V lost 1 base and J 1 base, leaving 16 bases between the germline ends. This CDR3 is built from 17 residues. CDR3 nucleotide sequence: TGTGCCAGCAGCTTAGAGTACGGAAGGGAGGGGAACACTGAAGCTTTCTTT. This translates into CASSLEYGREGNTEAFF. The full variable domain, with the rest looked up from reference TRBV13 and TRBJ1-1, is AAGVIQSPRHLIKEKRETATLKCYPIPRHDTVYWYQQGPGQDPQFLISFYEKMQSDKGSIPDRFSAQQFSDYHSELNMSSLELGDSALYFCASSLEYGREGNTEAFFGQGTRLTVV.

About this clonotype: Possible read error: a much larger clone is one base away. The chain combines TRBV28 with TRBJ2-4; 7 positions agree with TRBD1. This CDR3 comprises 12 residues. V lost 11 bases to trimming and J lost 6 bases; unmatched junction nucleotides: 7. Germline CDR1 reads MDHEN; CDR2 reads SYDVKM. The CDR3 nucleotides are TGTGCCGCCTCAAGACAGGGAAACATTCAGTACTTC. It encodes CAASRQGNIQYF.

With regard to this clonotype: A much larger clone is a single base away; this may be a read error. This sequence joins TRBV7-6 and TRBJ2-1, with a tentative D call TRBD2 (6 bases). CDR3 length equals 14 residues. Per the germline V gene, CDR1 is SGHVS and CDR2 is FNYEAQ. In DNA, the CDR3 is TGTACCAGCAGCCCCCCGGCTGCCGCGGGGGAGCAGTTCTTC. Encoded protein: CTSSPPAAAGEQFF.

This clonotype was recorded many times. The CDR3 spells CASSWGTGPTPINQPQHF. CDR3 nucleotide sequence: TGTGCCAGCAGTTGGGGGACAGGGCCTACCCCTATCAATCAGCCCCAGCATTTT. The chain is built from TRBV28 and TRBJ1-5; 9 nucleotides agree with TRBD1. V trimming: 4 bases; J trimming: 3 bases; junction bases outside the gene matches: 13. The CDR3 covers 18 residues. The V gene's germline CDR1 is MDHEN and CDR2 SYDVKM.

With respect to this clonotype: Possible read error: a much larger clone is one base away. J is TRBJ1-1 and V is TRBV3-1, with D uncertain. Germline lookup yields CDR1 LGHDT and CDR2 YNNKEL (reference sequence). The CDR3 contains 15 residues. As DNA, the CDR3 is TGTGCCAGCAGCCAAGACCTTTTCGGGAACACTGGAGCTTTCTTT. It codes for CASSQDLFGNTGAFF.

In its sample, this clonotype was seen a few times. V and J are TRBV28 and TRBJ1-3; a possible D gene is TRBD1 (5 bases). The V gene's germline CDR1 is MDHEN and CDR2 SYDVKM. The germline V and J ends were trimmed by 5 bases and 3 bases, with 17 bases remaining between them. This CDR3 comprises 16 residues. CDR3 sequence (DNA): TGTGCCAGCAGTCCCCGGGCGGACACGGTTGGAAACACCATATATTTT. Amino acid sequence: CASSPRADTVGNTIYF.

This clonotype was recorded at least ten times. This chain links TRBV9 with TRBJ2-2; no reliable D call. V was cut by 3 bases and J by 0 bases, with 15 bases left in between. Germline V gives CDR1 SGDLS, CDR2 YYNGEE. This CDR3 region has 17 residues. CDR3 nucleotides: TGTGCCAGCAGCGATACATCCCTGCGTTCGAACACCGGGGAGCTGTTTTTT. Amino acids: CASSDTSLRSNTGELFF.

This clonotype has at least ten counts. The chain combines TRBV29-1 with TRBJ2-1; TRBD2 agrees at 8 bases. Losses at the gene ends were 4 bases for V and 7 bases for J; bases not matched to a gene: 9. Germline-derived CDR1 and CDR2 are SQVTM and ANQGSEA. The CDR3 covers 14 residues. The chain's CDR3 is CSVVAGRVWNEQFF. Written as DNA, the CDR3 is TGCAGCGTTGTCGCCGGGAGGGTTTGGAATGAGCAGTTCTTC.